These T cell receptor beta chains were read from a single sample in a study of beta chain features in type 1 diabetes. This table comes from immunoSEQ multiplex PCR, and its TCRdb copy is limited to in-frame clones, with some not included. The sample records around 150,000 clones, about 7.3% being singletons. Sequencing was performed on central memory CD4+ T cells from blood. These receptors all stem from a man aged 18 to 30 in good health. Both conserved end residues are part of each CDR3. D genes are given only for firm matches. Some rows mark clone size as missing; the rest say once, few, many or name a class of expanded clone.

v_gene	j_gene	d_gene	abundance	CDR3nt	CDR3aa
TRBV2	TRBJ2-3	TRBD2	-	TGTGCCAGCAGCAGGGAGCGGGAGGGCACAGATACGCAGTATTTT	CASSREREGTDTQYF
TRBV28	TRBJ2-7	TRBD2	-	TGTGCCAGCAGTTTTGTAATGGGTAGCGGGCTGGGAGAGCAGTACTTC	CASSFVMGSGLGEQYF
TRBV7-2	TRBJ2-1	TRBD1	-	TGTGCCAGCAGCTTAGAGGGACAGGGGACGGGAGGGAGCAATGAGCAGTTCTTC	CASSLEGQGTGGSNEQFF
TRBV5-4	TRBJ2-3	TRBD2	-	TGTGCCAGCAGCTCACCGGCCGGGACTACACAAGATACGCAGTATTTT	CASSSPAGTTQDTQYF
TRBV28	TRBJ2-7	TRBD2	few	TGTGCCACCCAGGGCGGGGGGAGCTCCTACGAGCAGTACTTC	CATQGGGSSYEQYF
TRBV18	TRBJ2-3	-	many	TGTGCCAGCTCACCAAAGGGGGTCACAGATACGCAGTATTTT	CASSPKGVTDTQYF
TRBV30	TRBJ1-6	-	few	TGTGCCTGGAGTGGGGGGCAGAAAGATAATTCACCCCTCCACTTT	CAWSGGQKDNSPLHF
TRBV18	TRBJ2-7	-	-	TGTGCCAGCTCACCAGAAGGAGCGATGGGCGAGCAGTACTTC	CASSPEGAMGEQYF
TRBV29-1	TRBJ1-5	TRBD1	medium-sized	TGCAGCGTTTCAACGGACAGGGGGAGTCAGCCCCAGCATTTT	CSVSTDRGSQPQHF
TRBV9	TRBJ2-5	-	-	TGTGCCAGCAGCGTAGGGGTAGCCAATCAAGGCGGAGAGACCCAGTACTTC	CASSVGVANQGGETQYF
TRBV7-8	TRBJ2-2	TRBD2	-	TGTGCCAGCAGCTTAGCTAGCGGGAGCAACACCGGGGAGCTGTTTTTT	CASSLASGSNTGELFF
TRBV18	TRBJ2-7	-	few	TGTGCCAGCTCACTGAGGGGGGGGACCTACGAGCAGTACTTC	CASSLRGGTYEQYF
TRBV6-1	TRBJ2-7	TRBD2	few	TGTGCCAGCTCTACCCCGGGACTAGCCGTCGACGAGCAGTACTTC	CASSTPGLAVDEQYF
TRBV11-2	TRBJ1-1	-	-	TGTGCCAGCAGCGCGGGAGCTCCCGAAGCTTTCTTT	CASSAGAPEAFF
TRBV5-4	TRBJ1-4	-	-	TGTGCCAGCAGCGCCCGGGACTCCGGATTGCTGTTTTTT	CASSARDSGLLFF
TRBV9	TRBJ2-5	TRBD1	few	TGTGCCAGCAGCGTAGAGGGGCAGGGGGCCGAGACCCAGTACTTC	CASSVEGQGAETQYF
TRBV7-9	TRBJ2-3	TRBD2	few	TGTGCCAGCAGCTTGACTAGCGGGGCCACAGATACGCAGTATTTT	CASSLTSGATDTQYF
TRBV7-9	TRBJ1-2	-	-	TGTGCCAGCAGCTTAGACCTTACAGGGCGCAGTTTTGGCTACACCTTC	CASSLDLTGRSFGYTF
TRBV7-3	TRBJ2-5	TRBD1	-	TGTGCCAGCAGCAAGGGACAGCAAGAGACCCAGTACTTC	CASSKGQQETQYF
TRBV7-9	TRBJ1-4	-	-	TGTGCCAGCAGCTTCGGACAAGCAACTAATGAAAAACTGTTTTTT	CASSFGQATNEKLFF
TRBV19	TRBJ2-5	-	few	TGTGCCAGTAGTATCCTTTGGGGGGTTGGGGAGACCCAGTACTTC	CASSILWGVGETQYF
TRBV5-1	TRBJ2-1	TRBD1	-	TGCGCCAGCAGCTGGGGGACAGGCGACAGTGAGCAGTTCTTC	CASSWGTGDSEQFF
TRBV5-4	TRBJ2-7	TRBD2	few	TGTGCCTTTTCTAGCGGGGGGAGCTACGAGCAGTACTTC	CAFSSGGSYEQYF
TRBV29-1	TRBJ2-2	-	few	TGCAGCGTGGGGGCAGGGACGAACACCGGGGAGCTGTTTTTT	CSVGAGTNTGELFF
TRBV18	TRBJ2-7	-	-	TGTGCCAGCTCAGGTAACCGGCTCTCTACCTTCGCGGCCTACGAGCAGTACTTC	CASSGNRLSTFAAYEQYF
TRBV28	TRBJ2-2	-	-	TGTGCCAGCTTCATTCCGAACACCGGGGAGCTGTTTTTT	CASFIPNTGELFF
TRBV14	TRBJ2-2	TRBD2	-	TGTGCCAGCAGACGATCGGGGGGGCACGACACCGGGGAGCTGTTTTTT	CASRRSGGHDTGELFF
TRBV28	TRBJ1-6	-	few	TGTGCCAGCAGTTTATCCGGAATCAGGGATAATTCACCCCTCCACTTT	CASSLSGIRDNSPLHF
TRBV2	TRBJ1-2	TRBD1	-	TGTGCCAGCGGAGACCGGGACAGGGCTTACGGCTACACCTTC	CASGDRDRAYGYTF
TRBV11-2	TRBJ1-6	-	few	TGTGCCAGCAGCTTAGAAGGGGTGTATTCACCCCTCCACTTT	CASSLEGVYSPLHF
TRBV6-6	TRBJ1-2	-	few	TGTGCCAGCAGTTACTCGGCAGGCTATGGCTACACCTTC	CASSYSAGYGYTF
TRBV11-2	TRBJ2-1	-	few	TGTGCCAGCAGCTTAGGGACACACCGGACCTACAATGAGCAGTTCTTC	CASSLGTHRTYNEQFF
TRBV19	TRBJ2-5	-	-	TGTGCCAGTAGTAAAGACACTCAAGAGACCCAGTACTTC	CASSKDTQETQYF
TRBV27	TRBJ2-3	-	-	TGTGCCAGCAGCACCCCCCACATCGCAGATACGCAGTATTTT	CASSTPHIADTQYF
TRBV18	TRBJ2-3	TRBD2	-	TGTGCCAGCTCACCACCCAGTCGGGGGGTCACAGATACGCAGTATTTT	CASSPPSRGVTDTQYF
TRBV7-2	TRBJ2-3	-	few	TGTGCCAGCAGCTTAGACGGTATGATCACAGATACGCAGTATTTT	CASSLDGMITDTQYF
TRBV7-2	TRBJ2-4	TRBD1	many	TGTGCCAGCAGCGGGGACAGATTAGCCAAAAACATTCAGTACTTC	CASSGDRLAKNIQYF
TRBV7-2	TRBJ2-7	-	-	TGTGCCAGCAGCTTAGATGCAGGGGGAGGCGAGCAGTACTTC	CASSLDAGGGEQYF
TRBV4-1	TRBJ2-1	TRBD2	-	TGCGCCAGCAGCCAGGGGGGGAGTAGGAATGAGCAGTTCTTC	CASSQGGSRNEQFF
TRBV6-5	TRBJ2-5	-	few	TGTGCCAGCAGTTACTCGTCTAGCCAAGAGACCCAGTACTTC	CASSYSSSQETQYF
TRBV20-1	TRBJ2-1	TRBD2	-	TGCAGTGCTAGAGATTTGACGGGGGGGTTCTTC	CSARDLTGGFF
TRBV28	TRBJ1-1	-	-	TGTGCCAGCAGTTCTCACAGGGAGGGCACTGAAGCTTTCTTT	CASSSHREGTEAFF
TRBV6-5	TRBJ1-4	-	-	TGTGCCAGCAGGGTTGGGGGGTTGACTAATGAAAAACTGTTTTTT	CASRVGGLTNEKLFF
TRBV9	TRBJ1-6	-	-	TGTGCCAGCAGCGTAGATGGCGGAAATTCACCCCTCCACTTT	CASSVDGGNSPLHF
TRBV4-2	TRBJ1-4	TRBD1	few	TGTGCCAGCAGCCAAGACATTCAGGGCAGGGGGGTTACAACTAATGAAAAACTGTTTTTT	CASSQDIQGRGVTTNEKLFF
TRBV7-6	TRBJ2-7	-	-	TGTGCCAGCAGCTTAACGGGGGGCGAATACGAGCAGTACTTC	CASSLTGGEYEQYF
TRBV6-5	TRBJ1-2	TRBD1	few	TGTGCCAGCGGGACAGCTAACTATGGCTACACCTTC	CASGTANYGYTF
TRBV10-3	TRBJ1-2	-	-	TGTGCCATCAATTCGGCGGGGACCAGCTATGGCTACACCTTC	CAINSAGTSYGYTF
TRBV9	TRBJ1-3	-	once	TGTGCCAGCAGCGTACTAAGTGATGGAAACACCATATATTTT	CASSVLSDGNTIYF
TRBV6-6	TRBJ2-6	-	many	TGTGCCAGCAGTTACTCGGGGAGCTCTGGGGCCAACGTCCTGACTTTC	CASSYSGSSGANVLTF